This record covers a single TCR beta chain. Antigen specificity is unknown. This sample was included in a study of T cells in Graves' hyperthyroidism and ophthalmopathy. This CDR3 comprises 15 residues. Germline CDR1 and CDR2: SGHDT and YYEEEE. Trimming shortened V by 2 bases and J by 0 bases, and 12 bases separated the two germline ends. TCR beta CDR3 region amplification was performed from RNA transcripts. Initially, a first-round RT-PCR of the TCR CDR3 employed the HTBI primer set. TCRdb reanalysed the multiplex PCR reads using MiXCR and keeps one entry per CDR3 protein. Of under 600,000 distinct CDR3 sequences listed, around 16% are singletons. The study's findings and limits: From stable hyperthyroidism, ophthalmopathy was separated by a 13 V-J model.

The clonotype originates from a woman in her thirties or forties with Graves' ophthalmopathy. The chain recombines TRBV5-6 with TRBJ2-7; D perhaps matches TRBD2 (6 bases). Source material: blood. Written as DNA, the CDR3 is TGTGCCAGCAGCTTCGGACTACTCGACTCCTACGAGCAGTACTTC. It yields the protein CASSFGLLDSYEQYF.